This record looks at one T cell receptor (beta chain) sequence and its context. What this receptor recognizes is not known. One end of the junction varies from germline; a read error may be responsible. This sample is drawn from a study of tumor and adjacent non-tumor tissue in lung cancer listed by TCRdb under 2018. In terms of the full investigation: Of the cohort, over 9 patients had adenocarcinoma, 2 had squamous cell carcinoma and 1 had small cell lung cancer. The 15 or so patients were aged about 31 to 76 years, included about ten men and 5 women, and had TNM stage I to III disease. In total, sequencing yielded 130,000,000 or so productive TCRbeta reads, which works out to an average of about 3.9 million reads per sample. Bulk TCRbeta repertoires were compared between lung tumor tissue and matched distant non-tumor lung tissue obtained from fewer than 18 lung cancer patients. Around 31 paired specimens, one tumor and one normal lung sample per patient, were profiled by TCRbeta CDR3 sequencing. Summary of the overall study and its limitations: Significantly higher TCR diversity (inverse Simpson) was observed in tumor tissue than in normal lung tissue (431.37 vs 166.20, P = 0.0075, Mann-Whitney U test). Peripheral blood was not sequenced, so blood TCRbeta repertoires were not examined in the lung cancer patients of the study. The cohort had only approximately 15 patients, and the authors noted that larger samples and more detailed clinical data are needed. The sequencing platform is not named in the methods, and unique molecular identifiers are not mentioned. Significantly higher TCR diversity was found in younger patients, and higher tumor TCR diversity was associated with shorter overall and disease-free survival. The top 100 clones made up a significantly larger cumulative share of the repertoire in normal lung than in tumor tissue.

From cysteine to phenylalanine, the CDR3 is 17 amino acids long. Only the CDR3 DNA is retained, 51 bases long and in frame from the first base. The germline V gene supplies CDR1 SGHRS and CDR2 YFSETQ. RNA was isolated from bulk, unsorted tissue, and RNA quality was assessed with a NanoDrop ND-1000 and an Agilent 2100. The donors were newly diagnosed lung cancer patients admitted for thoracic surgery in China from August to November 2014 who had not received prior chemotherapy. Anyone who had undergone radiotherapy or chemotherapy before, or who had another cancer at the same time, was left out of the study. Pieces of surgical tissue measuring 1-2 cm3 were kept in RNAlater solution and stored at -80 degrees C until use. The library was obtained by multiplex PCR. TCRdb names Illumina HiSeq 2500 as the instrument used. TCRbeta libraries were constructed through three rounds of nested PCR with primers (Table S4) according to protocols adapted from ARM-PCR. Before sequencing, PCR products in the 200-500 bp range were cut out of the gel and cleaned up using the QIAquick gel extraction kit. The published analysis was carried out like this. Reads were cleaned using Trimmomatic, were merged into complete CDR3 sequences using FLASH, and were assigned to V(D)J germline segments using MiTCR. Clonal diversity was calculated as the inverse Simpson's index using VDJtools. A read counted as productive if the sequence was in-frame and lacked a premature stop codon. Using fastp at Q25 and MiXCR, TCRdb reprocessed the public reads and kept productive beta chains. Rows matching on CDR3 protein sequence are summarized as one entry with the most common DNA and genes. What appears here as the V and J calls and clone size reflects TCRdb's work, not the paper's. The sample table lists tens of thousands of distinct CDR3 sequences, more than 60% of them with a count of one. Roughly 12% of the sample lies in the top ten.

The clonotype was recovered from a woman aged 45-60 years with non-small cell lung cancer. The chain employs TRBV5-1 and TRBJ2-3; the D region may be TRBD1 or TRBD2, each matching 8 bases equally. Sequenced: lung tumor tissue. CDR3 loop: CPSSLGTGRSGRDMQYF. In nucleotides, the sequence is TGCCCCAGCAGCTTGGGGACAGGCAGGAGCGGGAGAGATATGCAGTATTTT.